This T cell receptor beta chain was recorded in a study of T cells in Graves' hyperthyroidism and ophthalmopathy. Clinical Activity Scores of at least 3, NOSPECS grades of at least 4 and durations under 3 months characterized ophthalmopathy patients. General study findings and limits: Among thyroid clonotypes expanded above 0.001, most also appeared in blood. The model predicted ophthalmopathy a median 6.5 months before onset.

This clonotype was counted ten times or more. Its specificity is unknown. TCR beta CDR3 regions were amplified from RNA transcripts. In the first-round RT-PCR of the TCR CDR3, the HTBI primer set was used. TCRdb reprocessed the multiplex PCR reads with MiXCR, giving one entry per CDR3 protein. The table shows some 650,000 distinct CDR3 sequences, with about a sixth occurring only once. The clonotype originates from a woman aged 40 to 55 with Graves' ophthalmopathy. The sequencing input was blood.

The CDR3 region is CASSVASTPYEQYF. The CDR3, as DNA: TGTGCCAGCAGCGTAGCTTCTACCCCCTACGAGCAGTACTTC. The J gene is TRBJ2-7, the V gene TRBV9; no clear D. Germline V gene sequence: CDR1 SGDLS, CDR2 YYNGEE. V dropped 0 bases and J dropped 2 bases, with 9 bases sitting between them. The CDR3 is made up of 14 amino acids.